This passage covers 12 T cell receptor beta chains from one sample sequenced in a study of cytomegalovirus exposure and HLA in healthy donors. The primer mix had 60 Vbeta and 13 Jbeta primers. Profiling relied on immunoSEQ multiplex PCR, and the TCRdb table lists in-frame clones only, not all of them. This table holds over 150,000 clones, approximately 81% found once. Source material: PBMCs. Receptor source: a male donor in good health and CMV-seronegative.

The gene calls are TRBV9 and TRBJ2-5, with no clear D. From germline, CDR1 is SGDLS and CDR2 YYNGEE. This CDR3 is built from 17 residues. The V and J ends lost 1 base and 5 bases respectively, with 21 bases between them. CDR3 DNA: TGTGCCAGCAGCGTATCGGGTAGCCCGAAGATTGGGGAGACCCAGTACTTC. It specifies CASSVSGSPKIGETQYF.

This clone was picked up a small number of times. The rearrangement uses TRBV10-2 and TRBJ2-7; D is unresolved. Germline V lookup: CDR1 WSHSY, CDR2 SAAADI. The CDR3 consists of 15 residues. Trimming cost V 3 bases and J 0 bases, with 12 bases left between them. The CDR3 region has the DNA TGCGCCAGCAGTGACCATTTGTTGAGCTCCTACGAGCAGTACTTC. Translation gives CASSDHLLSSYEQYF.

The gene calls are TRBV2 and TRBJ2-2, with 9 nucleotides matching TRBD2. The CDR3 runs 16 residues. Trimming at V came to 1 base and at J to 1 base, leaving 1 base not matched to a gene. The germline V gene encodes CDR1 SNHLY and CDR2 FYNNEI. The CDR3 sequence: CASSEGLAVNTGELFF. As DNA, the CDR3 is TGTGCCAGCAGTGAAGGACTAGCGGTGAACACCGGGGAGCTGTTTTTT.

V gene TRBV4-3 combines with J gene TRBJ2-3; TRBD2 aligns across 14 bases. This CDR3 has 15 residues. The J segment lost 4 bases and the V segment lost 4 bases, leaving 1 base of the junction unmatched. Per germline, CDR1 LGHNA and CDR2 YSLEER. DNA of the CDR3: TGCGCCAGCAGCCGACTAGCGGGGGGGCCAGATACGCAGTATTTT. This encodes CASSRLAGGPDTQYF.

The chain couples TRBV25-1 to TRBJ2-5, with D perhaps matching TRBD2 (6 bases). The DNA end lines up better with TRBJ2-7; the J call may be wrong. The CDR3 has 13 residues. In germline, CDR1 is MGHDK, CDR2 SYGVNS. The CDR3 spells CASSAGGFGEQYF. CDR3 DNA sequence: TGTGCCAGCAGTGCTGGGGGGTTTGGCGAGCAGTACTTC.

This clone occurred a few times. The CDR3 sequence is CASGGDTGELFF. CDR3 DNA sequence: TGTGCCAGTGGGGGGGATACCGGGGAGCTGTTTTTT. This rearrangement joins TRBV6-5 to TRBJ2-2; TRBD2 aligns across 7 bases. V lost 9 bases to trimming and J lost 5 bases; unmatched junction nucleotides: 3. This CDR3 is 12 amino acids long. Germline-derived CDR1 and CDR2 are MNHEY and SVGAGI.

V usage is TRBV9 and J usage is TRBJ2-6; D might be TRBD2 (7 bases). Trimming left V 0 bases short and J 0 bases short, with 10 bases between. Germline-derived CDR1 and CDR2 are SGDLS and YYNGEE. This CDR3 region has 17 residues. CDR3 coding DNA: TGTGCCAGCAGCGTAGGGGGGGGCCTCTCTGGGGCCAACGTCCTGACTTTC. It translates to CASSVGGGLSGANVLTF.

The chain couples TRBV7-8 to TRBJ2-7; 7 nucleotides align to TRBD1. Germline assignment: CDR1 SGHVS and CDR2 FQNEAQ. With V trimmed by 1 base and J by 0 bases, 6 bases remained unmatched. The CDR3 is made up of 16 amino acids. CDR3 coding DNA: TGTGCCAGCAGCTTAGGGGACAGTCGGAGCTCCTACGAGCAGTACTTC. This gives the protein CASSLGDSRSSYEQYF. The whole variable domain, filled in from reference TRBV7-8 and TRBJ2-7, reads GAGVSQSPRYKVAKRGQDVALRCDPISGHVSLFWYQQALGQGPEFLTYFQNEAQLDKSGLPSDRFFAERPEGSVSTLKIQRTQQEDSAVYLCASSLGDSRSSYEQYFGPGTRLTVT.

The CDR3 coding sequence is TGTGCCTGGACAAACACAGATACGCAGTATTTT. Its translation: CAWTNTDTQYF. This sequence joins TRBV30 and TRBJ2-3; no reliable D call. The V end lost 4 bases, the J end lost 2 bases, and 4 bases lay between the germline ends. The CDR3 totals 11 residues. Germline V gene data show CDR1 as GTSNPN and CDR2 as SVGIG (reference sequence).

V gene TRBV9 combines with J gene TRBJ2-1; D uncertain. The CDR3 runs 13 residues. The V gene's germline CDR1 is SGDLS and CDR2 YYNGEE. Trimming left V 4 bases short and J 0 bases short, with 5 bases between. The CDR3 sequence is CASSLSSYNEQFF. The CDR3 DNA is TGTGCCAGCAGCTTGAGCTCCTACAATGAGCAGTTCTTC. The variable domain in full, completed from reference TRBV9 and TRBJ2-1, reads DSGVTQTPKHLITATGQRVTLRCSPRSGDLSVYWYQQSLDQGLQFLIQYYNGEERAKGNILERFSAQQFPDLHSELNLSSLELGDSALYFCASSLSSYNEQFFGPGTRLTVL.

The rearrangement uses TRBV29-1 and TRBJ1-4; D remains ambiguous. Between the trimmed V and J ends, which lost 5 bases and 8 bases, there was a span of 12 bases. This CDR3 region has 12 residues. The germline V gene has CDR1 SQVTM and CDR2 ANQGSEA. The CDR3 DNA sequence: TGCAGCGTTCGAACCAGTGGCGAAAAACTGTTTTTT. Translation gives CSVRTSGEKLFF. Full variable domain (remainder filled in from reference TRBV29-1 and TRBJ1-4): SAVISQKPSRDICQRGTSLTIQCQVDSQVTMMFWYRQQPGQSLTLIATANQGSEATYESGFVIDKFPISRPNLTFSTLTVSNMSPEDSSIYLCSVRTSGEKLFFGSGTQLSVL.

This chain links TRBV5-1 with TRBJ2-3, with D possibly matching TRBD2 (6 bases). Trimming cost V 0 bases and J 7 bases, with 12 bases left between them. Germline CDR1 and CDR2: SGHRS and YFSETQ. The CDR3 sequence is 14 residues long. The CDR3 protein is CASSLDRERHTQYF. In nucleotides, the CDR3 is TGCGCCAGCAGCTTGGACCGGGAGCGACATACGCAGTATTTT.